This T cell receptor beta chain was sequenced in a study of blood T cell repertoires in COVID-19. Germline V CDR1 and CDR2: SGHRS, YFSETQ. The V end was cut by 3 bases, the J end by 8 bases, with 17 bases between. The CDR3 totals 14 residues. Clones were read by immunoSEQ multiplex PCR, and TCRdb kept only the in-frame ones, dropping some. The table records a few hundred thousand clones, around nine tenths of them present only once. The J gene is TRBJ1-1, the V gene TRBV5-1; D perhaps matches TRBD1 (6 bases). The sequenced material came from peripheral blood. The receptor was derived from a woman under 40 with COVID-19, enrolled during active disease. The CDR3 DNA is TGCGCCAGCAGCTACACCGGGACACAAGGGGAAGCTTTCTTT. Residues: CASSYTGTQGEAFF.